This T cell receptor (beta chain) was found in a study of T cells in Graves' hyperthyroidism and ophthalmopathy. Amplified TCR beta CDR3 regions came from RNA transcripts. When the TCR CDR3 underwent first-round RT-PCR, the HTBI primer set was used. TCRdb re-called the multiplex PCR reads through MiXCR, storing one row per CDR3 protein. The repertoire consists of some 570,000 distinct CDR3 sequences, with approximately 15% occurring once and the leading ten covering less than 9%. V was clipped by 5 bases and J by 0 bases; unmatched bases: 6. The CDR3 sequence is 15 residues long. Germline V CDR1 and CDR2: MNHNS, SASEGT. Each ophthalmopathy patient scored at least 3 on the Clinical Activity Score and at least 4 on NOSPECS grade, with duration under 3 months. Patients showing uncontrolled infection, other autoimmune disease, pregnancy or lactation were ineligible.

The specimen sequenced was blood. The chain uses TRBV6-1 and TRBJ2-7, with 8 bases fitting TRBD1. The origin of this receptor is a woman aged 18-29 years with Graves' ophthalmopathy. The CDR3 nucleotides are TGTGCCAGCAGTTCGACAGGGGTTAGCTCCTACGAGCAGTACTTC. Its translation: CASSSTGVSSYEQYF.